The clone carrying this TCR beta chain was detected a few times. Produced via immunoSEQ multiplex PCR; TCRdb's table is partial and in-frame only. The sample has about 660,000 clones, 80% to 90% seen once; the top ten hold over 0.008%. The entry originates in a study of shared T cell receptors in the human thymus. This sample was shared with a second study, whose subject was human thymus T cells. From that study: Donation was from healthy Finnish infants who were having corrective surgery that addressed congenital heart defects. Resections that were taken during corrective heart surgery supplied the thymus tissue. Thymic and blood repertoires appeared to carry a bias in their V and J gene usage. Related studies found that unrelated individuals share highly overlapping thymic repertoires.

Sequenced sample: thymocytes. The receptor was derived from a boy under three years old with a congenital heart defect.

CDR3 DNA sequence: TGTGCCAGCAGTTTAATGGGCCTATTTTATCATAACTATGGCTACACCTTC. This encodes CASSLMGLFYHNYGYTF. This chain uses TRBV28 with TRBJ1-2; no firm D call. V lost 2 bases, J lost 1 base, and 17 bases lay in between. The CDR3 is 17 residues long. Germline CDR1 MDHEN, CDR2 SYDVKM.